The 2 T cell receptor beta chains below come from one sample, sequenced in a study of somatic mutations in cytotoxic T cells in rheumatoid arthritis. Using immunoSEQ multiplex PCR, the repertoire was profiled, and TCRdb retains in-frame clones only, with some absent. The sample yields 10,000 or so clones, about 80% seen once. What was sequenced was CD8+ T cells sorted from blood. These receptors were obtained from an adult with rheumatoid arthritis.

The CDR3 DNA sequence: TGTGCCAGCAGTTGGGGTGGCGGGACAGAGAATTCACCCCTCCACTTT. Amino acids: CASSWGGGTENSPLHF. The rearrangement uses TRBV28 and TRBJ1-6; 7 positions match TRBD1. The J segment lost 7 bases and the V segment lost 4 bases, leaving 10 bases of the junction unmatched. CDR1 and CDR2 from the germline V gene are MDHEN and SYDVKM. This CDR3 has 16 amino acids. The whole variable domain, remainder taken from reference TRBV28 and TRBJ1-6, is DVKVTQSSRYLVKRTGEKVFLECVQDMDHENMFWYRQDPGLGLRLIYFSYDVKMKEKGDIPEGYSVSREKKERFSLILESASTNQTSMYLCASSWGGGTENSPLHFGNGTRLTVT.

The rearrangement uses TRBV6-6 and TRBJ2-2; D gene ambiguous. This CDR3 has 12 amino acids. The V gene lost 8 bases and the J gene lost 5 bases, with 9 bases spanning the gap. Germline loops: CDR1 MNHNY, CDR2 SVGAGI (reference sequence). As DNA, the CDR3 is TGTGCCAGCCCAGACGAGACCGGGGAGCTGTTTTTT. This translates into CASPDETGELFF.